These T cell receptor beta chains were read from a single sample in a study of shared clonotypes between healthy human individuals. Using immunoSEQ multiplex PCR, the repertoire was profiled, and TCRdb retains in-frame clones only, with some absent. This sample carries about 1.1 million clones, around 82% of them seen once, and the ten largest clones take roughly 0.56%. The sequenced sample consisted of memory CD4+ T cells from PBMCs. Receptors originate from a young man in good health. Some clones in this sample may be carry-over from other donors' samples. Both conserved end residues are part of each CDR3. The D gene is left open where the match is weak. Clone sizes are given selectively: once, few, many, or a class where the clone is expanded.

CDR3 protein: CASTRLAGVSNEQFF
CDR3 DNA: TGCGCCAGCACTCGACTAGCGGGAGTGTCGAATGAGCAGTTCTTC
CDR3 length: 15
D gene: TRBD2
V gene: TRBV10-2
clone size: NA
J gene: TRBJ2-1

CDR3 protein: CASSDSSGDNEQFF
CDR3 DNA: TGTGCCAGCTCAGACTCAAGCGGAGACAATGAGCAGTTCTTC
CDR3 length: 14
D gene: NA
V gene: TRBV18
clone size: NA
J gene: TRBJ2-1

CDR3 protein: CASSLALAGGGDTQYF
CDR3 DNA: TGTGCCAGCAGCTTGGCCTTGGCAGGGGGCGGAGATACGCAGTATTTT
CDR3 length: 16
D gene: TRBD1
V gene: TRBV5-4
clone size: NA
J gene: TRBJ2-3

CDR3 protein: CASSLGYRFEQYF
CDR3 DNA: TGTGCCAGCAGCTTAGGTTATAGATTCGAGCAGTACTTC
CDR3 length: 13
D gene: NA
V gene: TRBV7-2
clone size: NA
J gene: TRBJ2-7

CDR3 protein: CASSFTSGRSSYNEQFF
CDR3 DNA: TGTGCCAGCAGCTTTACTAGCGGGAGAAGCTCCTACAATGAGCAGTTCTTC
CDR3 length: 17
D gene: TRBD2
V gene: TRBV11-3
clone size: NA
J gene: TRBJ2-1

CDR3 protein: CASTNQAVNEKLFF
CDR3 DNA: TGTGCCAGTACCAATCAGGCAGTTAATGAAAAACTGTTTTTT
CDR3 length: 14
D gene: NA
V gene: TRBV19
clone size: NA
J gene: TRBJ1-4

CDR3 protein: CASSPNGGEQFF
CDR3 DNA: TGTGCCAGCTCACCTAACGGGGGTGAGCAGTTCTTC
CDR3 length: 12
D gene: NA
V gene: TRBV18
clone size: NA
J gene: TRBJ2-1

CDR3 protein: CASSLGRQQPQHF
CDR3 DNA: TGTGCCAGCAGCTTAGGACGGCAACAGCCCCAGCATTTT
CDR3 length: 13
D gene: NA
V gene: TRBV7-2
clone size: few
J gene: TRBJ1-5

CDR3 protein: CASSSAGGRGQETQYF
CDR3 DNA: TGTGCCAGCAGCTCGGCCGGGGGGAGGGGTCAAGAGACCCAGTACTTC
CDR3 length: 16
D gene: TRBD2
V gene: TRBV7-9
clone size: NA
J gene: TRBJ2-5

CDR3 protein: CASSPGQPLSEQYF
CDR3 DNA: TGTGCCAGCAGCCCGGGACAGCCTCTATCCGAGCAGTACTTC
CDR3 length: 14
D gene: TRBD1
V gene: TRBV11-2
clone size: NA
J gene: TRBJ2-7

CDR3 protein: CASSVGAVNTEAFF
CDR3 DNA: TGTGCCAGCAGCGTAGGGGCTGTGAACACTGAAGCTTTCTTT
CDR3 length: 14
D gene: NA
V gene: TRBV9
clone size: few
J gene: TRBJ1-1

CDR3 protein: CASSTQLFSNQPQHF
CDR3 DNA: TGTGCCAGTAGTACCCAGTTGTTTAGCAATCAGCCCCAGCATTTT
CDR3 length: 15
D gene: NA
V gene: TRBV19
clone size: once
J gene: TRBJ1-5

CDR3 protein: CAWSGRRGREQYF
CDR3 DNA: TGTGCCTGGAGCGGGCGCAGGGGGCGCGAGCAGTACTTC
CDR3 length: 13
D gene: TRBD1
V gene: TRBV30
clone size: NA
J gene: TRBJ2-7

CDR3 protein: CAWSSGTGAYEQYF
CDR3 DNA: TGTGCCTGGAGTAGCGGGACAGGGGCATACGAGCAGTACTTC
CDR3 length: 14
D gene: TRBD1
V gene: TRBV30
clone size: NA
J gene: TRBJ2-7

CDR3 protein: CASRFTSGSPYEQYF
CDR3 DNA: TGTGCCAGCAGATTTACTAGCGGGAGCCCTTACGAGCAGTACTTC
CDR3 length: 15
D gene: TRBD2
V gene: TRBV6-1
clone size: NA
J gene: TRBJ2-7

CDR3 protein: CASSVFPGQHNYGYTF
CDR3 DNA: TGTGCCAGCTCAGTCTTCCCGGGACAGCACAACTATGGCTACACCTTC
CDR3 length: 16
D gene: TRBD1
V gene: TRBV18
clone size: NA
J gene: TRBJ1-2

CDR3 protein: CASSVGGREQFF
CDR3 DNA: TGTGCCAGCAGTGTGGGGGGGAGGGAGCAGTTCTTC
CDR3 length: 12
D gene: TRBD2
V gene: TRBV2
clone size: once
J gene: TRBJ2-1

CDR3 protein: CASSLAGNQPQHF
CDR3 DNA: TGTGCCAGCAGTTTAGCGGGCAATCAGCCCCAGCATTTT
CDR3 length: 13
D gene: NA
V gene: TRBV28
clone size: NA
J gene: TRBJ1-5

CDR3 protein: CASSFGQGTTGELFF
CDR3 DNA: TGCGCCAGCAGCTTCGGACAGGGTACCACCGGGGAGCTGTTTTTT
CDR3 length: 15
D gene: TRBD1
V gene: TRBV5-1
clone size: NA
J gene: TRBJ2-2

CDR3 protein: CAISESDPGAGANVLTF
CDR3 DNA: TGTGCCATCAGTGAGTCGGATCCGGGGGCTGGGGCCAACGTCCTGACTTTC
CDR3 length: 17
D gene: NA
V gene: TRBV10-3
clone size: NA
J gene: TRBJ2-6

CDR3 protein: CASSPGQIGTDTQYF
CDR3 DNA: TGTGCCAGCTCACCGGGACAGATAGGCACAGATACGCAGTATTTT
CDR3 length: 15
D gene: TRBD1
V gene: TRBV18
clone size: once
J gene: TRBJ2-3

CDR3 protein: CASSYSRERSQYF
CDR3 DNA: TGTGCCAGCAGTTACTCGCGGGAGAGGTCGCAGTATTTT
CDR3 length: 13
D gene: TRBD2
V gene: TRBV6-5
clone size: NA
J gene: TRBJ2-3

CDR3 protein: CASSLAGSNTEAFF
CDR3 DNA: TGTGCCAGCAGCTTAGCGGGGTCGAATACTGAAGCTTTCTTT
CDR3 length: 14
D gene: NA
V gene: TRBV11-2
clone size: NA
J gene: TRBJ1-1

CDR3 protein: CASSLVTDPGEKLFF
CDR3 DNA: TGTGCCAGCAGCTTAGTCACGGATCCCGGGGAAAAACTGTTTTTT
CDR3 length: 15
D gene: NA
V gene: TRBV7-2
clone size: NA
J gene: TRBJ1-4

CDR3 protein: CASSSLSQAAKNEQYF
CDR3 DNA: TGTGCCAGCAGCTCGTTATCACAGGCCGCGAAGAACGAGCAGTACTTC
CDR3 length: 16
D gene: NA
V gene: TRBV7-9
clone size: NA
J gene: TRBJ2-7

CDR3 protein: CASSMPGVVTEAFF
CDR3 DNA: TGTGCCAGCTCAATGCCGGGGGTCGTCACTGAAGCTTTCTTT
CDR3 length: 14
D gene: NA
V gene: TRBV27
clone size: NA
J gene: TRBJ1-1

CDR3 protein: CASRSGQLAKNIQYF
CDR3 DNA: TGTGCCAGCAGGAGCGGGCAGCTAGCCAAAAACATTCAGTACTTC
CDR3 length: 15
D gene: NA
V gene: TRBV6-5
clone size: once
J gene: TRBJ2-4

CDR3 protein: CASSPGASGANVLTF
CDR3 DNA: TGTGCCAGTAGTCCGGGAGCGTCTGGGGCCAACGTCCTGACTTTC
CDR3 length: 15
D gene: NA
V gene: TRBV19
clone size: NA
J gene: TRBJ2-6

CDR3 protein: CASSIPQGTYNEQFF
CDR3 DNA: TGTGCCAGCAGTATACCACAGGGGACCTACAATGAGCAGTTCTTC
CDR3 length: 15
D gene: TRBD1
V gene: TRBV28
clone size: NA
J gene: TRBJ2-1

CDR3 protein: CASSLPSGVFDEQFF
CDR3 DNA: TGCGCCAGCAGCTTGCCTAGCGGGGTGTTCGATGAGCAGTTCTTC
CDR3 length: 15
D gene: TRBD2
V gene: TRBV5-1
clone size: NA
J gene: TRBJ2-1

CDR3 protein: CASSVRQGSTDTQYF
CDR3 DNA: TGTGCCAGCAGTGTACGACAGGGGAGCACAGATACGCAGTATTTT
CDR3 length: 15
D gene: TRBD1
V gene: TRBV6-1
clone size: NA
J gene: TRBJ2-3

CDR3 protein: CASSLLHSGGLEQFF
CDR3 DNA: TGTGCCAGCAGCTTACTCCACTCGGGAGGGCTTGAGCAGTTCTTC
CDR3 length: 15
D gene: TRBD2
V gene: TRBV7-2
clone size: few
J gene: TRBJ2-1

CDR3 protein: CASSLDSNYGYTF
CDR3 DNA: TGCGCCAGCAGCTTGGACAGCAACTATGGCTACACCTTC
CDR3 length: 13
D gene: NA
V gene: TRBV5-1
clone size: few
J gene: TRBJ1-2

CDR3 protein: CASSFGQGPGLFF
CDR3 DNA: TGTGCCAGCAGTTTTGGACAGGGCCCTGGACTGTTTTTT
CDR3 length: 13
D gene: TRBD1
V gene: TRBV28
clone size: NA
J gene: TRBJ1-4

CDR3 protein: CASSPYRLSGSRYNEQFF
CDR3 DNA: TGTGCCAGCAGCCCTTACCGACTTAGCGGGAGTCGGTACAATGAGCAGTTCTTC
CDR3 length: 18
D gene: TRBD2
V gene: TRBV14
clone size: NA
J gene: TRBJ2-1

CDR3 protein: CASSPSGHSSYEQYF
CDR3 DNA: TGTGCCAGCAGCCCGAGCGGGCACAGCTCCTACGAGCAGTACTTC
CDR3 length: 15
D gene: NA
V gene: TRBV7-2
clone size: NA
J gene: TRBJ2-7

CDR3 protein: CASSPGRSNEQFF
CDR3 DNA: TGTGCCAGCAGTCCCGGACGAAGCAATGAGCAGTTCTTC
CDR3 length: 13
D gene: NA
V gene: TRBV27
clone size: NA
J gene: TRBJ2-1

CDR3 protein: CASSVVDNYGYTF
CDR3 DNA: TGTGCCAGCAGCGTAGTAGATAACTATGGCTACACCTTC
CDR3 length: 13
D gene: NA
V gene: TRBV9
clone size: many
J gene: TRBJ1-2

CDR3 protein: CASRSIRGGLAGAEQYF
CDR3 DNA: TGTGCCAGCAGGTCCATTAGGGGCGGGCTAGCGGGAGCCGAGCAGTACTTC
CDR3 length: 17
D gene: TRBD2
V gene: TRBV11-2
clone size: NA
J gene: TRBJ2-7

CDR3 protein: CASSKSGTGGYGYTF
CDR3 DNA: TGTGCCAGCAGCAAATCGGGGACAGGGGGATATGGCTACACCTTC
CDR3 length: 15
D gene: NA
V gene: TRBV21-1
clone size: NA
J gene: TRBJ1-2

CDR3 protein: CASSSLWAYEQYF
CDR3 DNA: TGTGCCAGTAGTTCCCTCTGGGCCTACGAGCAGTACTTC
CDR3 length: 13
D gene: NA
V gene: TRBV19
clone size: NA
J gene: TRBJ2-7

CDR3 protein: CASSEEQGPKNIQYF
CDR3 DNA: TGTGCCAGCAGCGAAGAACAGGGCCCCAAAAACATTCAGTACTTC
CDR3 length: 15
D gene: NA
V gene: TRBV7-9
clone size: NA
J gene: TRBJ2-4

CDR3 protein: CASSLRGREIYNEQFF
CDR3 DNA: TGTGCCAGCAGCTTAAGGGGGCGGGAGATCTACAATGAGCAGTTCTTC
CDR3 length: 16
D gene: NA
V gene: TRBV7-9
clone size: NA
J gene: TRBJ2-1

CDR3 protein: CASSLSYNEQFF
CDR3 DNA: TGCGCCAGCAGCTTATCCTACAATGAGCAGTTCTTC
CDR3 length: 12
D gene: NA
V gene: TRBV5-1
clone size: NA
J gene: TRBJ2-1

CDR3 protein: CASSRGTGSAGYGYTF
CDR3 DNA: TGTGCCAGCAGCAGGGGGACAGGCTCAGCCGGCTATGGCTACACCTTC
CDR3 length: 16
D gene: TRBD1
V gene: TRBV11-1
clone size: NA
J gene: TRBJ1-2

CDR3 protein: CASGYRETQYF
CDR3 DNA: TGTGCCAGCGGCTACAGGGAGACCCAGTACTTC
CDR3 length: 11
D gene: NA
V gene: TRBV28
clone size: few
J gene: TRBJ2-5